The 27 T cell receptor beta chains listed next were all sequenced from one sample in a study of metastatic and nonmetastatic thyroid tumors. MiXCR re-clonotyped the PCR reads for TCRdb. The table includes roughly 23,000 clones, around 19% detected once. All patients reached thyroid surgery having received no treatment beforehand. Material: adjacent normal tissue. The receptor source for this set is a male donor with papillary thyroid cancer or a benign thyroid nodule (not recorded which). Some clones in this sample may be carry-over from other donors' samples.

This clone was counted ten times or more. This CDR3 reads CASSHRTGQGGELFF. The CDR3 DNA is TGTGCCAGCAGCCATCGGACAGGGCAAGGCGGGGAGCTGTTTTTT. The genes are TRBV3-1 and TRBJ2-2; 8 bases map to TRBD1. CDR1 is LGHDT and CDR2 is YNNKEL in the germline V gene (reference sequence). J gave up 7 bases and V 3 bases, and 7 bases lay outside the gene matches. This CDR3 comprises 15 residues.

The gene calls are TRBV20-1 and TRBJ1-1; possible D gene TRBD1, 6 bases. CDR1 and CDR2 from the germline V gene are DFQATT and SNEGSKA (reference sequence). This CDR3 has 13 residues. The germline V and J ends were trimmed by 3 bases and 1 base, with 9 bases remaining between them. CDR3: CSARPGQNTEAFF. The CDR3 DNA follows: TGCAGTGCTAGGCCGGGACAGAACACTGAAGCTTTCTTT.

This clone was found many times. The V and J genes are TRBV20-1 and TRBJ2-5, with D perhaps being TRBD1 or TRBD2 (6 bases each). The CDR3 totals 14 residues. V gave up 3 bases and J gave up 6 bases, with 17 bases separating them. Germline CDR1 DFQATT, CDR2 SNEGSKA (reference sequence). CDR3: CSAREGLDRQTQYF. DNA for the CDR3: TGCAGTGCTAGGGAGGGCCTAGACAGGCAGACCCAGTACTTC.

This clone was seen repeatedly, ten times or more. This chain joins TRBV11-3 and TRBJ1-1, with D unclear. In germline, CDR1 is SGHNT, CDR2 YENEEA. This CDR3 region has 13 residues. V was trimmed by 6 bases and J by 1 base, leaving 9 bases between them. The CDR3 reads CASSRLQNTEAFF. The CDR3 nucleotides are TGTGCCAGCAGTCGTCTCCAGAACACTGAAGCTTTCTTT.

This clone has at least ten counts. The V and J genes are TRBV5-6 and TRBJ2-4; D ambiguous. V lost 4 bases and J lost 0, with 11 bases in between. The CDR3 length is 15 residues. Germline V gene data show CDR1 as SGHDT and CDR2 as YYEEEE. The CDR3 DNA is TGTGCCAGCAGCCCAGAGCGACTAGCCAAAAACATTCAGTACTTC. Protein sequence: CASSPERLAKNIQYF.

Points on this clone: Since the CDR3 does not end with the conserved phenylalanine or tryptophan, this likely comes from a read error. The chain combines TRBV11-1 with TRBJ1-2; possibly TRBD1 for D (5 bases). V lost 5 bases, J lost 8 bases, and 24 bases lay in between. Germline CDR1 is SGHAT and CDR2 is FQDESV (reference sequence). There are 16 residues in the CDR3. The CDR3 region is CASSVGQREMSRGYTL. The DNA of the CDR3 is TGTGCCAGCAGCGTAGGACAAAGGGAGATGTCGAGGGGCTACACCCTC.

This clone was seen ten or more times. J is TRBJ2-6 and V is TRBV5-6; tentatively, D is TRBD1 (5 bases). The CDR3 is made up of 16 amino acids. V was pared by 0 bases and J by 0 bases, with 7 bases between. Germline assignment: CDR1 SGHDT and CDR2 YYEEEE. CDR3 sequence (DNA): TGTGCCAGCAGCTTGGGACAGCACTCTGGGGCCAACGTCCTGACTTTC. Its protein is CASSLGQHSGANVLTF.

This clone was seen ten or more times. CDR3 region: CASSLGGWSGSEAFF. The CDR3, as DNA: TGCGCCAGCAGCTTGGGTGGGTGGTCAGGTAGTGAAGCTTTCTTT. The chain carries TRBV5-1 and TRBJ1-1, with unresolved D. The CDR3 loop spans 15 amino acids. The germline V and J ends were trimmed by 0 bases and 7 bases, with 16 bases remaining between them. The germline CDR1 and CDR2 sequences are SGHRS and YFSETQ. Drawing the rest from reference TRBV5-1 and TRBJ1-1, the complete variable domain is KAGVTQTPRYLIKTRGQQVTLSCSPISGHRSVSWYQQTPGQGLQFLFEYFSETQRNKGNFPGRFSGRQFSNSRSEMNVSTLELGDSALYLCASSLGGWSGSEAFFGQGTRLTVV.

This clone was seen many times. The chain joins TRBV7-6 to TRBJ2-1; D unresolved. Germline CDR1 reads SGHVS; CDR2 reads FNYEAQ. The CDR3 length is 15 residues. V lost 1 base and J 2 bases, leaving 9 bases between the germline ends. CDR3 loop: CASSLESSPYNEQFF. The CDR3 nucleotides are TGTGCCAGCAGCTTAGAATCGAGCCCCTACAATGAGCAGTTCTTC.

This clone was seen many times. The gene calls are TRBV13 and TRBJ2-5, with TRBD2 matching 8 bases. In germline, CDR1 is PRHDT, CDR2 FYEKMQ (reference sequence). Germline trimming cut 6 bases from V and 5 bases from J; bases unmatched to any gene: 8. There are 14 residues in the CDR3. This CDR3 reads CASSPGGVRETQYF. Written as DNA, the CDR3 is TGTGCCAGCAGTCCCGGGGGGGTACGGGAGACCCAGTACTTC.

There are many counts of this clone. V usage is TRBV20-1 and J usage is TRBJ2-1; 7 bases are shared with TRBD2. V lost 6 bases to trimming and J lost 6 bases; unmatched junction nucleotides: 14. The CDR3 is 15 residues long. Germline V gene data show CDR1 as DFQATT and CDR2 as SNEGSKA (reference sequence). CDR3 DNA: TGCAGTGCCTCTCTCCGGGGGAGGGCCGGCAATGAGCAGTTCTTC. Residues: CSASLRGRAGNEQFF.

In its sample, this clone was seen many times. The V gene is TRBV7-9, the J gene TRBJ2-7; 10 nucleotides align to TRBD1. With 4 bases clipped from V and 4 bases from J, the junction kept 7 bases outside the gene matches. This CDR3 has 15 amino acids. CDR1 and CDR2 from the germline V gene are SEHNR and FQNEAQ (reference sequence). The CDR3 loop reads CASSWGQGSKYEQYF. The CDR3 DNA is TGTGCCAGCAGCTGGGGACAGGGGTCGAAATACGAGCAGTACTTC.

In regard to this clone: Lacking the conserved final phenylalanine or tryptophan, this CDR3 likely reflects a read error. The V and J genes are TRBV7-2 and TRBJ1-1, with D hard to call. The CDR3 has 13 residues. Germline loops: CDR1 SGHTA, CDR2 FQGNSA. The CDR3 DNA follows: TGTGCCAGAAGCTTAGTGGGGAAGAGTGCAGCTTTCTCT. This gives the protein CARSLVGKSAAFS.

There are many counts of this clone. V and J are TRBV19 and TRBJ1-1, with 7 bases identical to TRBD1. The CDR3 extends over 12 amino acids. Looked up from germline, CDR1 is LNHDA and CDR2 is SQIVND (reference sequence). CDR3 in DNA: TGTGCGGTCAGGGGGGGGGGCACTGAAGCTTTCTTT. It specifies CAVRGGGTEAFF. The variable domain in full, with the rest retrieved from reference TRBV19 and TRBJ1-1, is DGGITQSPKYLFRKEGQNVTLSCEQNLNHDAMYWYRQDPGQGLRLIYYSQIVNDFQKGDIAEGYSVSREKKESFPLTVTSAQKNPTAFYLCAVRGGGTEAFFGQGTRLTVV.

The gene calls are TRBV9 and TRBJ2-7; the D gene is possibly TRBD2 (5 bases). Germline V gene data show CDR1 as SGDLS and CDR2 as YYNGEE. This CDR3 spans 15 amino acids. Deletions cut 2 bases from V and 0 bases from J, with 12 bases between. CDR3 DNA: TGTGCCAGCAGCGTGTCCGGGGAAACCTCCTACGAGCAGTACTTC. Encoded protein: CASSVSGETSYEQYF.

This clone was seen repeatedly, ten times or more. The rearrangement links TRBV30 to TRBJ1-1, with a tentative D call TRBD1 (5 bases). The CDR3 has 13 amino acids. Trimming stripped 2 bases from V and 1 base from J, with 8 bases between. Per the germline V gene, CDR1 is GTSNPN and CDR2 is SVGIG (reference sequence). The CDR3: CAWSWGSNTEAFF. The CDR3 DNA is TGTGCCTGGAGTTGGGGGTCGAACACTGAAGCTTTCTTT.

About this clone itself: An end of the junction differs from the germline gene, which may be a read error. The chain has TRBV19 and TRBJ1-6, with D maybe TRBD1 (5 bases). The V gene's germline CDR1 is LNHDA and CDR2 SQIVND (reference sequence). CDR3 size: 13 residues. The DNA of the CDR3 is TGTGCCAGTAGTATTTTGAGGGGTACACCCCTCCTCTTT. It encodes CASSILRGTPLLF.

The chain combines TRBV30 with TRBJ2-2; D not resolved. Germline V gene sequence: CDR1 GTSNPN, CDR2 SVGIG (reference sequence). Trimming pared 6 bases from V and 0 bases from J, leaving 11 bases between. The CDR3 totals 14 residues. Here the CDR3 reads CACILLTNTGELFF. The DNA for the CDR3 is TGTGCCTGTATTCTACTTACGAACACCGGGGAGCTGTTTTTT.

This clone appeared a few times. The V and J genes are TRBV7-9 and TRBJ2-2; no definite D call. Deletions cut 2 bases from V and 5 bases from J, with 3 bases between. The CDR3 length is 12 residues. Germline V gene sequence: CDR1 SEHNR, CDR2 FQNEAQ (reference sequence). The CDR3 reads CASSLKTGELFF. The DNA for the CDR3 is TGTGCCAGCAGCTTAAAAACCGGGGAGCTGTTTTTT.

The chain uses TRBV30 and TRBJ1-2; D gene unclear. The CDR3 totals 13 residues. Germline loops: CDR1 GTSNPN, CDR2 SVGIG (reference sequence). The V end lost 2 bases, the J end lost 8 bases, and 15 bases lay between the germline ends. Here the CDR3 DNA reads TGTGCCTGGAGTACTCGGTCTGAGGCCGGCTACACCTTC. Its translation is CAWSTRSEAGYTF.

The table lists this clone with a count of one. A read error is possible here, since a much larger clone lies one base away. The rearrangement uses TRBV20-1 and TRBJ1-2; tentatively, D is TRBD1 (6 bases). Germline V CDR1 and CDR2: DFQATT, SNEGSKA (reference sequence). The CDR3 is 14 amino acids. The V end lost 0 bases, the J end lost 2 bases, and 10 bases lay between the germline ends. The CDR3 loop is CSARDCGGNYGYTF. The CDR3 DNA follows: TGCAGTGCTAGAGATTGTGGGGGCAACTATGGCTACACCTTC.

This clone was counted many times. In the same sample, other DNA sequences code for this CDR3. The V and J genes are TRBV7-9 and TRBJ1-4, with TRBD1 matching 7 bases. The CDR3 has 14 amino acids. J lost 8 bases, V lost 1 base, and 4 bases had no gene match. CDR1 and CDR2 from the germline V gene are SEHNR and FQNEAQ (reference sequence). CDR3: CASSLDRDREKLFF. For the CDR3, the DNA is TGTGCCAGCAGCTTAGACCGGGACAGAGAAAAACTGTTTTTT. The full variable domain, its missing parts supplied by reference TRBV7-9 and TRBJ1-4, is DTGVSQNPRHKITKRGQNVTFRCDPISEHNRLYWYRQTLGQGPEFLTYFQNEAQLEKSRLLSDRFSAERPKGSFSTLEIQRTEQGDSAMYLCASSLDRDREKLFFGSGTQLSVL.

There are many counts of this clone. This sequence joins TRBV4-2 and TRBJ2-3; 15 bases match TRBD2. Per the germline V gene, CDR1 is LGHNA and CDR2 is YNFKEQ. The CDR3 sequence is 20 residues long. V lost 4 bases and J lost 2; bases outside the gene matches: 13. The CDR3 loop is CASSPFGAGTSGRYTDTQYF. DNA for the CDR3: TGTGCCAGCAGCCCCTTCGGTGCCGGGACTAGCGGGAGGTACACAGATACGCAGTATTTT.

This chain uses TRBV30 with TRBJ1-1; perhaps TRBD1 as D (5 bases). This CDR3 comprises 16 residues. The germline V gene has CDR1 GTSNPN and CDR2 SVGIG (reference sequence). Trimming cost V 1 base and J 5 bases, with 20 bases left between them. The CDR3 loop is CAWSDTWAGIKTEAFF. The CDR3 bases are TGTGCCTGGAGTGACACTTGGGCAGGGATAAAAACTGAAGCTTTCTTT.

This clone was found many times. CDR3 residues: CASSPGTGSNTGELFF. The CDR3 bases are TGTGCCAGCAGCCCTGGGACAGGATCGAACACCGGGGAGCTGTTTTTT. The chain joins TRBV9 to TRBJ2-2, with TRBD1 identical over 8 bases. The CDR3 has 16 residues. V was clipped by 4 bases and J by 0 bases; unmatched bases: 5. Looked up from germline, CDR1 is SGDLS and CDR2 is YYNGEE. The full variable domain, in which reference TRBV9 and TRBJ2-2 provide the parts outside the CDR3, is DSGVTQTPKHLITATGQRVTLRCSPRSGDLSVYWYQQSLDQGLQFLIQYYNGEERAKGNILERFSAQQFPDLHSELNLSSLELGDSALYFCASSPGTGSNTGELFFGEGSRLTVL.

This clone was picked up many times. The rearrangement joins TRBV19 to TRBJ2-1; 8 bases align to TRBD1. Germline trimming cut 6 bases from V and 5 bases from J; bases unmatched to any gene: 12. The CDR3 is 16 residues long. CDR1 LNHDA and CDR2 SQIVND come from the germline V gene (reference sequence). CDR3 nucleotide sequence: TGTGCCAGTAGCCCGAAGACAGGGGTATCAAACAATGAGCAGTTCTTC. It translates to CASSPKTGVSNNEQFF.

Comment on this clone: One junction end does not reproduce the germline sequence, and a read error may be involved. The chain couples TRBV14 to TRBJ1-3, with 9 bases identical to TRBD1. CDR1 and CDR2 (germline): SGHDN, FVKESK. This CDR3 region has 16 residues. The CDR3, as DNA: TGTGCCAGCAGCCAAGAGGGGACAGGGTTCGGTAACACCGTATATTTT. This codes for CASSQEGTGFGNTVYF.